Following are 27 T cell receptor beta chains from one sample sequenced in a study of blood T cell repertoires in COVID-19. Clones were sequenced by immunoSEQ multiplex PCR, and TCRdb holds only the in-frame ones, with some missing. Here the sample spans approximately 210,000 clones, approximately 90% being singletons. Input material: peripheral blood. These receptors were obtained from a man aged 50 or older with COVID-19, enrolled during active disease.

The chain carries TRBV7-9 and TRBJ1-2; D unresolved. The CDR3 runs to 13 residues. The germline V gene has CDR1 SEHNR and CDR2 FQNEAQ (reference sequence). Trimming shortened V by 2 bases and J by 2 bases, and 6 bases separated the two germline ends. The CDR3 DNA sequence: TGTGCCAGCAGCTTACAGGCGAACTATGGCTACACCTTC. Amino acid sequence: CASSLQANYGYTF.

The V call is TRBV18, the J call TRBJ1-2, with 10 bases that match TRBD1. The V gene end was trimmed by 1 base and the J gene end by 5 bases; junction bases not matched to a gene: 7. This CDR3 is 16 amino acids long. CDR1 is KGHSH and CDR2 is LQKENI in the germline V gene. Here the CDR3 DNA reads TGTGCCAGCTCACCACGGACAGGGGGTTTTTTGTATGGCTACACCTTC. Amino acid sequence: CASSPRTGGFLYGYTF.

Concerning this clone itself: The same CDR3 is also encoded by other DNA sequences in this sample. This rearrangement joins TRBV7-9 to TRBJ1-1; 8 bases are shared with TRBD1. Germline lookup yields CDR1 SEHNR and CDR2 FQNEAQ (reference sequence). V lost 6 bases to trimming and J lost 3 bases; unmatched junction nucleotides: 3. The CDR3 is 13 residues long. The CDR3 DNA reads as TGTGCCAGCAGTTTACAGGGGGACACTGAAGCTTTCTTT. Amino acid sequence: CASSLQGDTEAFF. The variable domain in full, with the rest retrieved from reference TRBV7-9 and TRBJ1-1, is DTGVSQNPRHKITKRGQNVTFRCDPISEHNRLYWYRQTLGQGPEFLTYFQNEAQLEKSRLLSDRFSAERPKGSFSTLEIQRTEQGDSAMYLCASSLQGDTEAFFGQGTRLTVV.

Only one count was recorded for this clone. The chain joins TRBV2 to TRBJ2-3, with D possibly being TRBD1 (6 bases). The CDR3 length is 14 residues. In germline, CDR1 is SNHLY, CDR2 FYNNEI. The germline V and J ends were trimmed by 6 bases and 2 bases, with 12 bases remaining between them. In nucleotides, the CDR3 is TGTGCCAGCAGAAGACAGGCGCCCACAGATACGCAGTATTTT. It encodes CASRRQAPTDTQYF. Drawing the rest from reference TRBV2 and TRBJ2-3, the complete variable domain is EPEVTQTPSHQVTQMGQEVILRCVPISNHLYFYWYRQILGQKVEFLVSFYNNEISEKSEIFDDQFSVERPDGSNFTLKIRSTKLEDSAMYFCASRRQAPTDTQYFGPGTRLTVL.

This clone was counted a single time. The V call is TRBV5-6, the J call TRBJ2-7; possible D gene TRBD1, 6 bases. CDR1 is SGHDT and CDR2 is YYEEEE in the germline V gene. V lost 4 bases to trimming and J lost 3 bases, with 11 bases between them. The CDR3 contains 13 residues. The CDR3 DNA sequence: TGTGCCAGCAGCGACGGACAGCACTACGAGCAGTACTTC. Residues: CASSDGQHYEQYF. Complete variable domain (other parts from reference TRBV5-6 and TRBJ2-7): DAGVTQSPTHLIKTRGQQVTLRCSPKSGHDTVSWYQQALGQGPQFIFQYYEEEERQRGNFPDRFSGHQFPNYSSELNVNALLLGDSALYLCASSDGQHYEQYFGPGTRLTVT.

The J gene is TRBJ2-7, the V gene TRBV12-3 or TRBV12-4; the D gene is possibly TRBD2 (5 bases). Trimming left V 6 bases short and J 8 bases short, with 11 bases between. The CDR3 contains 11 residues. The CDR3: CASSQQRQQYF. CDR3 sequence (DNA): TGTGCCAGCAGCCAACAGCGGCAGCAGTACTTC.

The gene calls are TRBV6-2 or TRBV6-3 and TRBJ2-7, with unresolved D. Trimming cost V 0 bases and J 2 bases, with 11 bases left between them. The CDR3 contains 15 residues. From germline, CDR1 is MNHEY and CDR2 SVGEGT. CDR3 loop: CASSYSGTATYEQYF. The DNA of the CDR3 is TGTGCCAGCAGTTACTCGGGCACGGCGACCTACGAGCAGTACTTC.

V and J are TRBV5-1 and TRBJ1-3; no clear D gene. Germline CDR1 SGHRS, CDR2 YFSETQ. Trimming cost V 5 bases and J 8 bases, with 11 bases left between them. There are 12 residues in the CDR3. The CDR3 loop reads CASRLNGDTIYF. The CDR3 DNA follows: TGCGCCAGCAGACTGAACGGGGACACCATATATTTT.

This clone was counted a few times. The chain recombines TRBV19 with TRBJ1-5; 10 bases match TRBD1. There are 19 residues in the CDR3. The germline V gene has CDR1 LNHDA and CDR2 SQIVND (reference sequence). V shed 3 bases and J 2 bases; nucleotides not matched to a gene: 13. The CDR3 DNA reads TGTGCCAGTAGTATGGCACGATGGGACAGGGGACTGCGCAATCAGCCCCAGCATTTT. Its translation: CASSMARWDRGLRNQPQHF.

The chain is built from TRBV7-3 and TRBJ2-7; perhaps TRBD1 as D (6 bases). Germline CDR1 is SGHTA and CDR2 is FQGTGA. The CDR3 has 15 residues. Trimming stripped 4 bases from V and 0 bases from J, with 13 bases between. The CDR3: CASSYRTASSYEQYF. For the CDR3, the DNA is TGTGCCAGCAGCTACCGGACAGCGAGCTCCTACGAGCAGTACTTC.

The rearrangement joins TRBV7-3 to TRBJ2-3, with D maybe TRBD2 (5 bases). The germline V gene has CDR1 SGHTA and CDR2 FQGTGA. This CDR3 is built from 13 residues. V was shortened by 4 bases and J by 6 bases, with 11 bases between the two germline ends. CDR3 sequence reads: CASSYTRTDTQYF. CDR3 in DNA: TGTGCCAGCAGCTACACTAGAACGGATACGCAGTATTTT.

The CDR3 DNA sequence: TGTGCCAGCAGCTTCCGGGGCGGGGGCTACGAGCAGTACTTC. Translating gives CASSFRGGGYEQYF. V is TRBV28 and J is TRBJ2-7, with 7 nucleotides matching TRBD2. The CDR3 covers 14 residues. With V trimmed by 6 bases and J by 3 bases, 8 bases remained unmatched. CDR1 and CDR2 (germline): MDHEN, SYDVKM. Using reference TRBV28 and TRBJ2-7 for the parts outside the CDR3, the full variable domain is DVKVTQSSRYLVKRTGEKVFLECVQDMDHENMFWYRQDPGLGLRLIYFSYDVKMKEKGDIPEGYSVSREKKERFSLILESASTNQTSMYLCASSFRGGGYEQYFGPGTRLTVT.

In this sample, this clone turned up once. The J gene is TRBJ1-5, the V gene TRBV9; 7 bases line up with TRBD1. CDR1 is SGDLS and CDR2 is YYNGEE in the germline V gene. This CDR3 region has 14 residues. V dropped 3 bases and J dropped 3; count of bases not matched to a gene: 3. The CDR3 protein is CASSADRVNQPQHF. Here the CDR3 DNA reads TGTGCCAGCAGCGCCGACAGGGTCAATCAGCCCCAGCATTTT.

This clone was seen just once. The chain recombines TRBV28 with TRBJ2-3, with TRBD2 matching 11 bases. The CDR3 has 16 residues. Germline loops: CDR1 MDHEN, CDR2 SYDVKM. V shed 8 bases, J shed 5 bases, and the junction held 12 bases outside the gene matches. The CDR3 DNA follows: TGTGCCAGCGGAAACCCCGTAGCGGGGGGGAAAGATACGCAGTATTTT. Its protein is CASGNPVAGGKDTQYF.

V and J are TRBV19 and TRBJ1-1, with TRBD1 identical over 10 bases. Germline CDR1 reads LNHDA; CDR2 reads SQIVND (reference sequence). Losses at the gene ends were 9 bases for V and 10 bases for J; bases not matched to a gene: 11. The CDR3 runs to 13 residues. The CDR3 DNA sequence: TGTGCCAGCCGAGGACTCGGGACAGGGGTAGCTTTCTTT. The encoded protein is CASRGLGTGVAFF.

The V call is TRBV10-2, the J call TRBJ1-2, with 12 bases lining up with TRBD1. The junction had 11 bases not matched to a gene; V was cut back by 6 bases and J by 6 bases. The germline gives CDR1 WSHSY, CDR2 SAAADI. The length of the CDR3 is 16 residues. The CDR3 DNA reads TGCGCCAGCAGCTCGGGACAGGGGGCTCTCGGGGATGGCTACACCTTC. This translates into CASSSGQGALGDGYTF.

The chain links TRBV6-6 to TRBJ2-7; the match to TRBD2 covers 9 bases. Germline-derived CDR1 and CDR2 are MNHNY and SVGAGI (reference sequence). J lost 3 bases, V lost 6 bases, and 6 bases had no gene match. The CDR3 runs to 14 residues. CDR3 amino acids: CASRREGENYEQYF. CDR3 coding DNA: TGTGCCAGCAGGCGGGAGGGGGAGAACTACGAGCAGTACTTC.

The chain is built from TRBV7-8 and TRBJ2-2, with 7 bases lining up with TRBD2. The length of the CDR3 is 18 residues. The junction had 8 bases not matched to a gene; V was cut back by 1 base and J by 0 bases. CDR1 and CDR2 from the germline V gene are SGHVS and FQNEAQ. CDR3 amino acids: CASSLGTGSGTNTGELFF. The DNA for the CDR3 is TGTGCCAGCAGCTTAGGTACGGGCAGCGGGACGAACACCGGGGAGCTGTTTTTT.

A note on this clone: The same CDR3 is also encoded by other DNA sequences in this sample. The chain links TRBV7-9 to TRBJ1-5, with 9 bases lining up with TRBD1. The V gene's germline CDR1 is SEHNR and CDR2 FQNEAQ (reference sequence). Unmatched junction bases numbered 5, after V lost 3 bases and J lost 5 bases. The CDR3 is made up of 15 amino acids. As DNA, the CDR3 is TGTGCCAGCAGCTTGGGACAGGGCTTGGATCAGCCCCAGCATTTT. Its protein product is CASSLGQGLDQPQHF.

This chain uses TRBV6-2 or TRBV6-3 with TRBJ1-5; 7 bases agree with TRBD1. Germline trimming cut 6 bases from V and 6 bases from J; bases unmatched to any gene: 8. This CDR3 is built from 14 residues. Per germline, CDR1 MNHEY and CDR2 SVGEGT. CDR3 nucleotide sequence: TGTGCCAGCAGCTATACAGGGGTAATTCAGCCCCAGCATTTT. Translated, it gives CASSYTGVIQPQHF.

The chain uses TRBV20-1 and TRBJ1-5; 9 bases are a match to TRBD1. The V and J ends lost 3 bases and 6 bases, in that order; junction bases with no gene match: 9. This CDR3 region has 15 residues. Per the germline V gene, CDR1 is DFQATT and CDR2 is SNEGSKA (reference sequence). This CDR3 reads CSASLGQGVVQPQHF. The CDR3 DNA sequence: TGCAGTGCTAGTCTGGGACAGGGAGTTGTTCAGCCCCAGCATTTT.

The rearrangement links TRBV19 to TRBJ1-6; 12 positions agree with TRBD1. Losses at the gene ends were 1 base for V and 12 bases for J; bases not matched to a gene: 7. Looked up from germline, CDR1 is LNHDA and CDR2 is SQIVND (reference sequence). This CDR3 spans 16 amino acids. The CDR3 coding sequence is TGTGCCAGTAGTATAGGCGGGACAGGGGGCGAGTTACCCCTCCACTTT. Translated: CASSIGGTGGELPLHF. Together with reference TRBV19 and TRBJ1-6, the CDR3 gives the full variable domain: DGGITQSPKYLFRKEGQNVTLSCEQNLNHDAMYWYRQDPGQGLRLIYYSQIVNDFQKGDIAEGYSVSREKKESFPLTVTSAQKNPTAFYLCASSIGGTGGELPLHFGNGTRLTVT.

The chain carries TRBV4-3 and TRBJ1-6; D not certain. CDR1 and CDR2 (germline): LGHNA, YSLEER. The CDR3 contains 15 residues. Trimming took off 0 bases at V and 10 bases at J, with 13 bases between the two ends. CDR3 bases: TGCGCCAGCAGCCAAGAATCCGATGTGGGCTCACCCCTCCACTTT. Amino acids: CASSQESDVGSPLHF.

This chain connects TRBV20-1 to TRBJ2-3; 10 bases are a match to TRBD2. From germline, CDR1 is DFQATT and CDR2 SNEGSKA (reference sequence). This CDR3 region has 15 residues. The junction had 7 bases not matched to a gene; V was cut back by 3 bases and J by 4 bases. Written as DNA, the CDR3 is TGCAGTGCTAGTCGAGCGGGAGGGCCCTCAGATACGCAGTATTTT. Translation: CSASRAGGPSDTQYF.

This chain links TRBV5-3 with TRBJ1-1; no clear D. TRBV5-3 is sorted into the ORF group, with uncertain function. Deletions cut 0 bases from V and 0 bases from J, with 21 bases between. The CDR3 loop spans 19 amino acids. The CDR3 is CARSLARRYWNPMNTEAFF. The CDR3 DNA reads TGTGCCAGAAGCTTGGCTCGCAGGTACTGGAACCCTATGAACACTGAAGCTTTCTTT.

V usage is TRBV9 and J usage is TRBJ2-6; TRBD1 matches 9 bases. CDR1 is SGDLS, CDR2 YYNGEE, per germline. V shed 0 bases, J shed 2 bases, and the junction held 6 bases outside the gene matches. The CDR3 contains 18 residues. The CDR3 here is CASSVARGQGTGANVLTF. In nucleotides, the CDR3 is TGTGCCAGCAGCGTAGCGAGGGGACAGGGTACTGGGGCCAACGTCCTGACTTTC. The whole variable domain, filled in from reference TRBV9 and TRBJ2-6, reads DSGVTQTPKHLITATGQRVTLRCSPRSGDLSVYWYQQSLDQGLQFLIQYYNGEERAKGNILERFSAQQFPDLHSELNLSSLELGDSALYFCASSVARGQGTGANVLTFGAGSRLTVL.

The gene calls are TRBV5-1 and TRBJ2-1, with 10 bases identical to TRBD2. Looked up from germline, CDR1 is SGHRS and CDR2 is YFSETQ. The junction had 6 bases not matched to a gene; V was cut back by 5 bases and J by 4 bases. There are 15 residues in the CDR3. This CDR3 is CASRSAGGQYNEQFF. DNA for the CDR3: TGCGCCAGCAGATCAGCGGGGGGGCAGTACAATGAGCAGTTCTTC.